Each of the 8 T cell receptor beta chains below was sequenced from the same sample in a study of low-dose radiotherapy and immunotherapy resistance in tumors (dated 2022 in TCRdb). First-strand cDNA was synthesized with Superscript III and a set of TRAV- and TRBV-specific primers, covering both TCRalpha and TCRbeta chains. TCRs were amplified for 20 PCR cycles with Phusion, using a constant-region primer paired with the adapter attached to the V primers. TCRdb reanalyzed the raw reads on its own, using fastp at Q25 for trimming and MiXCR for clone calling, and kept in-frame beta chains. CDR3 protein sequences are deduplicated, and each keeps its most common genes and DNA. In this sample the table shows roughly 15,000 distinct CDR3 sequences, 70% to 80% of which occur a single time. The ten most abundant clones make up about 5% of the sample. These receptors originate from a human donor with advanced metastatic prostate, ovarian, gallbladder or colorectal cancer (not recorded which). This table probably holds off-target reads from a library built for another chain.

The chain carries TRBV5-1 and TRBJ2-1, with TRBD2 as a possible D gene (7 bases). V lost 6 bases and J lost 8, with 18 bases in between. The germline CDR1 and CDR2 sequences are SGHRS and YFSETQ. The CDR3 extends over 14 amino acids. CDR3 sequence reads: CASKGGGEVDEQFF. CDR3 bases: TGCGCCAGCAAAGGGGGAGGGGAGGTCGATGAGCAGTTCTTC.

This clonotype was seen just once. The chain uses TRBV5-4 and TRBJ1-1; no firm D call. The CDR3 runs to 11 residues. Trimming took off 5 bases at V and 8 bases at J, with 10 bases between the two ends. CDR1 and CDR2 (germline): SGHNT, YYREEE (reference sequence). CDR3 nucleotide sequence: TGTGCCAGCAGGCAGGAGTCCGAAGCTTTCTTT. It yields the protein CASRQESEAFF.

In DNA form, the CDR3 reads TGTGCCAGCAGCCAGACAGGGGAGGAAGCTAACTATGGCTACACCTTC. Translated: CASSQTGEEANYGYTF. The rearrangement uses TRBV3-1 and TRBJ1-2; 8 positions agree with TRBD1. The V gene end was trimmed by 3 bases and the J gene end by 0 bases; junction bases not matched to a gene: 6. This CDR3 has 16 amino acids. Germline lookup yields CDR1 LGHDT and CDR2 YNNKEL (reference sequence).

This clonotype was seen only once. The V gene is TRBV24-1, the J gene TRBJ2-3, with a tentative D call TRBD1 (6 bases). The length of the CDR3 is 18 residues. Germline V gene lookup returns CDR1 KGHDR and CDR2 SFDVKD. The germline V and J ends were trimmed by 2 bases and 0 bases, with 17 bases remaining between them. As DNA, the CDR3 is TGTGCCACCAGTGATTCTGGGACACGGATTACTAGCACAGATACGCAGTATTTT. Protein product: CATSDSGTRITSTDTQYF.

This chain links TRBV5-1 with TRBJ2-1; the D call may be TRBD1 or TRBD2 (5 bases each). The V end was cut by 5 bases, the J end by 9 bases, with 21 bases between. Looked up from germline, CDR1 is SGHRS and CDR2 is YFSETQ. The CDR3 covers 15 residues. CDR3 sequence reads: CASSPLPGTSGEQFF. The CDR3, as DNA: TGCGCCAGCAGTCCCCTCCCGGGGACCTCTGGTGAGCAGTTCTTC.

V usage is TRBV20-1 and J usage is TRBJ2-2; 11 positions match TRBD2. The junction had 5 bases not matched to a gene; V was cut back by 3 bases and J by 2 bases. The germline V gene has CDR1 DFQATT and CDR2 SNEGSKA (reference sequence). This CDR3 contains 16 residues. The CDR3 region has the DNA TGCAGTGCTAGGTGGGGACTAGCGGCAAACACCGGGGAGCTGTTTTTT. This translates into CSARWGLAANTGELFF.

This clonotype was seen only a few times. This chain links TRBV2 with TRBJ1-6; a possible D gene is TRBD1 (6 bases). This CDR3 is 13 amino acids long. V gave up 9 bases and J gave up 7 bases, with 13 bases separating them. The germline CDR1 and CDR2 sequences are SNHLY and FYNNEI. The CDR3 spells CASPQGPNSPLHF. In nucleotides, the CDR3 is TGTGCCAGTCCGCAGGGGCCGAATTCACCCCTCCACTTT.

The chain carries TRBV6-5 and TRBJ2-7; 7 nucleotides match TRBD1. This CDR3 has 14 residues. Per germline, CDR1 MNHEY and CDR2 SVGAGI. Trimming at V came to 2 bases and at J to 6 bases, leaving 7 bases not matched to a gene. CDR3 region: CASSYGRQGGEQYF. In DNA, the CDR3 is TGTGCCAGCAGTTACGGGCGACAGGGCGGCGAGCAGTACTTC.